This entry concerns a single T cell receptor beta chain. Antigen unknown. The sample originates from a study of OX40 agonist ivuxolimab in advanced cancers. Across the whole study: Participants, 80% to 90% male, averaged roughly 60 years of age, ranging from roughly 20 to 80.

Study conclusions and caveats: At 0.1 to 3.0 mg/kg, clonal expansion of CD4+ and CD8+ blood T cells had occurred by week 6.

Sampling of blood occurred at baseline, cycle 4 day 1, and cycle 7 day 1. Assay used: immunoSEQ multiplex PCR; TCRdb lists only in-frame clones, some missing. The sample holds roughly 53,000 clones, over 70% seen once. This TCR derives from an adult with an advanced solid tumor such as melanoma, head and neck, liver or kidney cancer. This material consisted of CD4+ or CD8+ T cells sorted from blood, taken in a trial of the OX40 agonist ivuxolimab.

CDR3: CASSFTGLYEQYF. CDR3 sequence (DNA): TGTGCCAGCAGTTTTACCGGACTCTACGAGCAGTACTTC. The chain employs TRBV6-1 and TRBJ2-7, with D tentatively TRBD2 (5 bases). Germline CDR1 is MNHNS and CDR2 is SASEGT. The CDR3 is 13 residues long. The ends were cut back, 5 bases at V and 3 bases at J, with 11 bases in the middle.